These T cell receptor beta chains were read from a single sample in a study of T cells in Graves' hyperthyroidism and ophthalmopathy. TCRdb itself ran the multiplex PCR reads through MiXCR, one entry per CDR3 protein. The table has over 400,000 distinct CDR3 sequences, over 12% seen once. Material for sequencing was blood. These receptors were collected from a man aged 18-30 years with Graves' ophthalmopathy. Each CDR3 is given with its conserved first and last residue. Each record gives: CDR3 protein, CDR3 DNA, clone size, CDR3 length, J gene, D gene, V gene. D genes are given only for firm matches. Clone size is shown for a subset of rows, as once, few, many or a class of expanded clone.

CASSHRGQVGANYGYTF,TGTGCCAGCAGTCACCGGGGACAGGTTGGAGCTAACTATGGCTACACCTTC,few,17,TRBJ1-2,TRBD1,TRBV6-5
CASSIAVSPGTDTQYF,TGTGCCAGCAGCATCGCCGTGAGCCCCGGGACAGATACGCAGTATTTT,few,16,TRBJ2-3,NA,TRBV7-9
CASSPRRGWVTDTQYF,TGTGCCAGCTCACCCCGCAGGGGATGGGTCACAGATACGCAGTATTTT,many,16,TRBJ2-3,NA,TRBV18
CASSFSGISYEQYF,TGTGCCAGCAGTTTTTCGGGGATTTCCTACGAGCAGTACTTC,many,14,TRBJ2-7,NA,TRBV27
CVISDSTARSYNEQFF,TGTGTCATCAGTGATTCGACCGCCAGGTCCTACAATGAGCAGTTCTTC,NA,16,TRBJ2-1,NA,TRBV10-3
CASSFGLPQETQYF,TGCGCCAGCAGCTTCGGGCTACCCCAAGAGACCCAGTACTTC,many,14,TRBJ2-5,NA,TRBV5-1
CASSLGLADNGELFF,TGTGCCAGCAGCCTCGGACTAGCGGATAACGGGGAGCTGTTTTTT,many,15,TRBJ2-2,TRBD2,TRBV11-2
CASSLMGTGLHSPLHF,TGTGCCAGCAGCTTAATGGGGACAGGGCTTCATTCACCCCTCCACTTT,NA,16,TRBJ1-6,TRBD1,TRBV7-2
CSARDVRGPGEQFF,TGCAGTGCTAGAGACGTCCGGGGGCCGGGTGAGCAGTTCTTC,NA,14,TRBJ2-1,NA,TRBV20-1
CAWTKGSGRVSYEQYF,TGTGCCTGGACAAAGGGCAGCGGGAGGGTCTCCTACGAGCAGTACTTC,NA,16,TRBJ2-7,TRBD2,TRBV30
CASSRHYWRGLYSYNEQFF,TGTGCCAGCAGCCGACACTATTGGCGGGGGCTGTACTCCTACAATGAGCAGTTCTTC,many,19,TRBJ2-1,NA,TRBV7-9
CATSGGTEQYF,TGTGCCACCAGTGGGGGAACCGAGCAGTACTTC,many,11,TRBJ2-7,NA,TRBV24-1
CASSFGVGINEQFF,TGTGCCAGCAGCTTCGGAGTAGGGATCAATGAGCAGTTCTTC,many,14,TRBJ2-1,NA,TRBV7-8
CASSQVYMNTEAFF,TGCGCCAGCAGCCAAGTCTACATGAACACTGAAGCTTTCTTT,many,14,TRBJ1-1,NA,TRBV4-1
CASSDAAASTDTQYF,TGTGCCAGCAGTGACGCGGCGGCTAGCACAGATACGCAGTATTTT,few,15,TRBJ2-3,NA,TRBV6-4
CASSPGTSGRNEQFF,TGCGCCAGCAGTCCCGGGACTAGCGGGAGAAATGAGCAGTTCTTC,many,15,TRBJ2-1,TRBD2,TRBV5-1
CASRKATGRSYEQYF,TGTGCCAGCAGAAAGGCGACAGGCCGCTCCTACGAGCAGTACTTC,NA,15,TRBJ2-7,NA,TRBV28
CASSSAGESPLHF,TGTGCCAGCAGCTCCGCCGGGGAGTCACCCCTCCACTTT,many,13,TRBJ1-6,NA,TRBV11-2
CSATGAGVETNEKLFF,TGCAGTGCCACGGGGGCGGGGGTTGAAACTAATGAAAAACTGTTTTTT,few,16,TRBJ1-4,NA,TRBV20-1
CSATPASSYTGELFF,TGCAGTGCTACTCCGGCCAGTTCGTACACCGGGGAGCTGTTTTTT,few,15,TRBJ2-2,NA,TRBV20-1
CASTSADSSSYEQYF,TGTGCCAGCACCTCTGCGGACAGTAGTTCCTACGAGCAGTACTTC,NA,15,TRBJ2-7,NA,TRBV6-1
CASSYYGQGTVYQPQHF,TGTGCCAGCAGTTACTACGGACAGGGGACGGTCTATCAGCCCCAGCATTTT,many,17,TRBJ1-5,TRBD1,TRBV6-6
CASSLAPGANVLTF,TGTGCCAGCAGCTTAGCACCCGGGGCCAACGTCCTGACTTTC,many,14,TRBJ2-6,NA,TRBV7-9
CASSPPVGPNYGYTF,TGTGCCAGCAGCCCACCAGTGGGGCCTAACTATGGCTACACCTTC,few,15,TRBJ1-2,NA,TRBV11-2
CASSQDLAQPQHF,TGTGCCAGCAGCCAAGATCTTGCTCAGCCCCAGCATTTT,many,13,TRBJ1-5,NA,TRBV3-1
CAISESLIDADPKSTDTQYF,TGTGCCATCAGTGAGTCGTTGATAGACGCGGATCCTAAATCCACAGATACGCAGTATTTT,many,20,TRBJ2-3,NA,TRBV10-3
CASSLDGTGELFF,TGTGCCAGCAGCTTGGACGGGACCGGGGAGCTGTTTTTT,many,13,TRBJ2-2,NA,TRBV5-5
CASTANVAVEQFF,TGTGCCAGCACCGCAAATGTAGCAGTTGAGCAGTTCTTC,many,13,TRBJ2-1,NA,TRBV2
CATRLSARSYNEQFF,TGTGCCACCCGCCTAAGCGCCCGCTCCTACAATGAGCAGTTCTTC,many,15,TRBJ2-1,NA,TRBV27
CASSIGLAEQFF,TGTGCCAGTAGTATAGGGCTAGCTGAGCAGTTCTTC,NA,12,TRBJ2-1,NA,TRBV19
CASSQVASVGTDTQYF,TGTGCCAGCAGCCAAGTTGCGTCAGTGGGGACAGATACGCAGTATTTT,many,16,TRBJ2-3,NA,TRBV14
CASSSHPANYGYTF,TGTGCCAGCAGCTCCCACCCTGCCAACTATGGCTACACCTTC,NA,14,TRBJ1-2,NA,TRBV27
CAWSTPTGNSYEQYF,TGTGCCTGGAGTACCCCGACAGGGAACTCGTACGAGCAGTACTTC,few,15,TRBJ2-7,TRBD1,TRBV30
CASSRDPGELFF,TGTGCCAGCAGCCGTGATCCCGGGGAGCTGTTTTTT,many,12,TRBJ2-2,NA,TRBV27
CASILLPGGFEGYTF,TGTGCCAGCATCCTACTCCCTGGGGGGTTTGAAGGCTACACCTTC,NA,15,TRBJ1-2,NA,TRBV24-1
CASSLGRGKKSEAFF,TGTGCCAGCAGCTTAGGGCGGGGAAAGAAATCTGAAGCTTTCTTT,many,15,TRBJ1-1,NA,TRBV7-8
CASSPQGQRQPQHF,TGTGCCAGCAGTCCCCAGGGGCAAAGGCAGCCCCAGCATTTT,many,14,TRBJ1-5,NA,TRBV6-1
CAISESVSGSYEQYF,TGTGCCATCAGTGAGTCGGTGAGCGGATCCTACGAGCAGTACTTC,NA,15,TRBJ2-7,NA,TRBV10-3
CASSHSAGGHNEQFF,TGTGCCAGCAGCCATAGCGCGGGGGGCCACAATGAGCAGTTCTTC,NA,15,TRBJ2-1,TRBD2,TRBV3-1
CAISEMRGNTIYF,TGTGCCATCAGTGAGATGCGGGGAAACACCATATATTTT,few,13,TRBJ1-3,NA,TRBV10-3
CASSRTGYNSPLHF,TGTGCCAGCAGCCGTACAGGGTATAATTCACCCCTCCACTTT,many,14,TRBJ1-6,NA,TRBV7-8
CASSPFVDEGETQYF,TGTGCCAGCTCACCCTTTGTTGACGAGGGAGAGACCCAGTACTTC,many,15,TRBJ2-5,NA,TRBV18
CASSLRTRLSYNEQFF,TGTGCCAGCAGCTTGAGGACTCGACTCTCCTACAATGAGCAGTTCTTC,NA,16,TRBJ2-1,NA,TRBV5-6
CASRGGGQQYF,TGTGCCAGTCGGGGGGGGGGCCAGCAGTACTTC,NA,11,TRBJ2-7,TRBD2,TRBV3-1
CASSQKRFPGASGGGEQFF,TGCGCCAGCAGCCAAAAGCGCTTCCCGGGGGCTAGCGGGGGGGGTGAGCAGTTCTTC,few,19,TRBJ2-1,TRBD2,TRBV4-1
CASSFTANTEAFF,TGTGCCAGCAGCTTTACAGCGAACACTGAAGCTTTCTTT,many,13,TRBJ1-1,NA,TRBV11-3
CASSLAGGSLDYEQYF,TGCGCCAGCAGCTTGGCGGGGGGAAGTCTGGACTACGAGCAGTACTTC,many,16,TRBJ2-7,TRBD2,TRBV5-1
CASSLWGSGHNEQFF,TGTGCCAGTAGTTTGTGGGGTAGCGGTCACAATGAGCAGTTCTTC,NA,15,TRBJ2-1,NA,TRBV19